The clone carrying this T cell receptor (beta chain) showed up just a few times. TCRdb processed the 5' RACE reads anew with MiXCR; each CDR3 protein has one entry. In the table there are some 790,000 distinct CDR3 sequences, about 18% of which are singletons. This sample was taken from a study of identical twins. This CDR3 is 15 amino acids long. V lost 2 bases, J lost 1 base, and 2 bases stayed unmatched. The same sample was also studied in work on T cells expressing NK-cell markers.

Sequences were obtained from PBMCs. This rearrangement joins TRBV12-3 or TRBV12-4 to TRBJ2-5, with 9 bases fitting TRBD1. The origin of this receptor is a woman aged 18-29 years in good health. The chain's CDR3 is CASSLNRGPQETQYF. CDR3 DNA: TGTGCCAGCAGTTTAAACAGGGGGCCCCAAGAGACCCAGTACTTC.